This T cell receptor beta chain was profiled in a study of shared clonotypes between healthy human individuals. The authors ran the assay at deep level. The authors distributed each subset's genomic DNA evenly over several immunoSEQ plates. Clones were read by immunoSEQ multiplex PCR, and TCRdb kept only the in-frame ones, dropping some. The sample holds about 470,000 clones; around 79% are singletons and the top ten take less than 15%. The germline V gene has CDR1 LNHNV and CDR2 YYDKDF (reference sequence). The V end lost 1 base, the J end lost 3 bases, and 10 bases lay between the germline ends. The CDR3 is 15 amino acids. For unsorted samples, genomic DNA was extracted from tens of millions of PBMCs.

The chain has TRBV15 and TRBJ1-5; tentative D call: TRBD1 (6 bases). The clonotype comes from a woman aged 40 to 49 in good health. Some clones in this sample may be carry-over from other donors' samples. The sample was PBMCs. In DNA, the CDR3 is TGTGCCACCAGCAGAGGACAGGTCTTCAATCAGCCCCAGCATTTT. Amino acids: CATSRGQVFNQPQHF.